One sample yielded the 15 T cell receptor beta chains listed below, sequenced in a study of CD8+ T cells in alopecia areata. Treatment denoted: oral pan-JAK inhibitor, 5-10 mg twice daily. Sequencing templates came from extracted RNA that was reverse transcribed into cDNA. Only in-frame clones appear in the TCRdb table, and some are missing; sequencing was by immunoSEQ multiplex PCR. The table lists roughly 190,000 clones, approximately 57% of them singletons. The sequences come from CD4+ T cells sorted from blood, collected at week 24, from a patient treated with tofacitinib. Receptors were obtained from a human donor with alopecia areata.

The gene calls are TRBV18 and TRBJ1-5; D remains ambiguous. The CDR3 runs 16 residues. Trimming took 1 base from V and 5 from J, leaving 15 bases between them. CDR1 is KGHSH, CDR2 LQKENI, per germline. The CDR3 sequence is CASSPLPRGPHQPQHF. As DNA, the CDR3 is TGTGCCAGCTCACCACTTCCCCGGGGTCCCCATCAGCCCCAGCATTTT.

This clone showed up just once. V is TRBV2 and J is TRBJ1-1, with D possibly matching TRBD1 (6 bases). The CDR3 consists of 12 residues. Between the trimmed V and J ends, which lost 9 bases and 6 bases, there was a span of 14 bases. Germline V gene data show CDR1 as SNHLY and CDR2 as FYNNEI. The CDR3 nucleotides read TGTGCCAGTCGTACAGGGTCCCCTGAAGCTTTCTTT. Its protein is CASRTGSPEAFF.

The chain links TRBV27 to TRBJ2-2, with TRBD2 matching over 13 bases. Losses at the gene ends were 6 bases for V and 2 bases for J; bases not matched to a gene: 9. Per the germline V gene, CDR1 is MNHEY and CDR2 is SMNVEV (reference sequence). The CDR3 has 18 residues. The CDR3 loop reads CASRLLAGGLLNTGELFF. The CDR3 DNA follows: TGTGCCAGCAGACTACTAGCGGGGGGGCTCTTAAACACCGGGGAGCTGTTTTTT.

This clone was counted at least ten times. The genes are TRBV19 and TRBJ2-7; D is unclear. Trimming pared 11 bases from V and 2 bases from J, leaving 10 bases between. CDR1 is LNHDA and CDR2 is SQIVND in the germline V gene (reference sequence). There are 11 residues in the CDR3. The CDR3 nucleotides read TGTGCCCAAGGCAGCCCCTACGAGCAGTACTTC. This translates into CAQGSPYEQYF.

The chain carries TRBV2 and TRBJ1-2; D unresolved. The ends were cut back, 2 bases at V and 4 bases at J, with 5 bases in the middle. The germline CDR1 and CDR2 sequences are SNHLY and FYNNEI. The CDR3 runs 12 residues. The CDR3 coding sequence is TGTGCCAGCAGTGAAATTCTCTATGGCTACACCTTC. Translating it yields CASSEILYGYTF.

V gene TRBV4-3 combines with J gene TRBJ1-1, with 9 bases identical to TRBD1. V dropped 3 bases and J dropped 6; count of bases not matched to a gene: 5. The CDR3 is 14 residues long. Germline V CDR1 and CDR2: LGHNA, YSLEER. The CDR3 nucleotides are TGCGCCAGCAGCCAGACACAGGGGGCGTCTGAAGCTTTCTTT. Amino acid sequence: CASSQTQGASEAFF.

The chain joins TRBV5-1 to TRBJ2-6; D call uncertain. Trimming stripped 3 bases from V and 2 bases from J, with 6 bases between. The CDR3 is 14 residues long. Germline CDR1 SGHRS, CDR2 YFSETQ. This CDR3 reads CASSYQTGANVLTF. CDR3 nucleotide sequence: TGCGCCAGCAGCTACCAAACTGGGGCCAACGTCCTGACTTTC.

This chain uses TRBV4-3 with TRBJ2-3; D call uncertain. This CDR3 comprises 17 residues. Germline-derived CDR1 and CDR2 are LGHNA and YSLEER. V gave up 1 base and J gave up 4 bases, with 18 bases separating them. CDR3 residues: CASSQVWENSFPDTQYF. In DNA form, the CDR3 reads TGCGCCAGCAGCCAAGTCTGGGAAAACTCCTTCCCAGATACGCAGTATTTT.

The sample holds a few counts of this clone. This chain connects TRBV5-4 to TRBJ1-2; D remains ambiguous. V lost 3 bases and J lost 8, with 11 bases in between. CDR1 and CDR2 (germline): SGHNT, YYREEE (reference sequence). The CDR3 runs to 12 residues. For the CDR3, the DNA is TGTGCCAGCAGCTCCACCGTCAACGGCTACACCTTC. This codes for CASSSTVNGYTF.

The V call is TRBV2, the J call TRBJ2-1; a possible D gene is TRBD1 (6 bases). Trimming cost V 10 bases and J 4 bases, with 14 bases left between them. Germline CDR1 reads SNHLY; CDR2 reads FYNNEI. CDR3 length: 13 residues. The CDR3 region has the DNA TGTGCCAACCACAGGGATAGGTACAATGAGCAGTTCTTC. This translates into CANHRDRYNEQFF.

V usage is TRBV30 and J usage is TRBJ2-5; 14 nucleotides line up with TRBD2. The V gene end was trimmed by 2 bases and the J gene end by 2 bases; junction bases not matched to a gene: 7. Germline CDR1 and CDR2: GTSNPN and SVGIG (reference sequence). The CDR3 sequence is 17 residues long. CDR3 coding DNA: TGTGCCTGGAGTCCTCGACTAGCGGGGGGGTGGCAAGAGACCCAGTACTTC. It is translated as CAWSPRLAGGWQETQYF.

This clone was counted only a few times. The chain has TRBV19 and TRBJ1-5; 10 bases are a match to TRBD1. V was clipped by 5 bases and J by 6 bases; unmatched bases: 10. This CDR3 is 16 amino acids long. CDR1 is LNHDA, CDR2 SQIVND, per germline (reference sequence). CDR3 residues: CASSPRDRGESQPQHF. As DNA, the CDR3 is TGTGCCAGTAGTCCCCGGGACAGGGGTGAGAGTCAGCCCCAGCATTTT.

Notes on this clone: Other nucleotide sequences from this sample produce the same CDR3. The chain recombines TRBV5-1 with TRBJ2-5; D is unclear. Germline values: CDR1 SGHRS, CDR2 YFSETQ. The CDR3 contains 15 residues. V lost 0 bases to trimming and J lost 3 bases, with 12 bases between them. Here the CDR3 reads CASSLDSRREETQYF. The CDR3 coding sequence is TGCGCCAGCAGCTTGGATTCCAGAAGAGAAGAGACCCAGTACTTC. Full variable domain (remainder filled in from reference TRBV5-1 and TRBJ2-5): KAGVTQTPRYLIKTRGQQVTLSCSPISGHRSVSWYQQTPGQGLQFLFEYFSETQRNKGNFPGRFSGRQFSNSRSEMNVSTLELGDSALYLCASSLDSRREETQYFGPGTRLLVL.

The V and J genes are TRBV25-1 and TRBJ1-5; a possible D gene is TRBD1 (6 bases). From germline, CDR1 is MGHDK and CDR2 SYGVNS. Trimming cost V 3 bases and J 1 base, with 13 bases left between them. The CDR3 is 16 residues long. In DNA form, the CDR3 reads TGTGCCAGCAGTGAGGACAGCTCTATAAGCAATCAGCCCCAGCATTTT. Its translation: CASSEDSSISNQPQHF.

This clone was observed a handful of times. This chain joins TRBV6-6 and TRBJ2-7, with D perhaps TRBD2 (7 bases). The V end lost 6 bases, the J end lost 2 bases, and 14 bases lay between the germline ends. The CDR3 is 14 amino acids. Looked up from germline, CDR1 is MNHNY and CDR2 is SVGAGI (reference sequence). Written as DNA, the CDR3 is TGTGCCAGCAGAGGGGGGGCCAGAGCCTACGAGCAGTACTTC. It codes for CASRGGARAYEQYF.